One sample yielded the 23 T cell receptor beta chains listed below, sequenced in a study of blood T cells in healthy people across ages. PCR was performed a second time for 7 to 11 cycles using a sample-barcoded 5' primer and a J-beta primer mix. TCRdb re-derived calls from the 5' RACE reads in MiXCR, one entry per CDR3 protein. The profile shows about 970,000 distinct CDR3 sequences, roughly half of them singletons. Sequencing was carried out using blood. These receptors were obtained from a woman aged 60-75 years in good health.

About this clonotype itself: This may stem from a read error, because a much larger clone lies one nucleotide away. The CDR3 reads CASSQEYVQSAEAFF. CDR3 in DNA: TGTGCCAGCAGCCAAGAATATGTACAGTCCGCTGAAGCTTTCTTT. This chain connects TRBV4-2 to TRBJ1-1; D is undetermined. Germline values: CDR1 LGHNA, CDR2 YNFKEQ. The CDR3 is made up of 15 amino acids. Trimming shortened V by 0 bases and J by 6 bases, and 14 bases separated the two germline ends.

This clonotype was counted once. The J gene is TRBJ2-3, the V gene TRBV27, with D perhaps matching TRBD1 (6 bases). The germline V gene encodes CDR1 MNHEY and CDR2 SMNVEV (reference sequence). The CDR3 length is 15 residues. V was shortened by 6 bases and J by 2 bases, with 15 bases between the two germline ends. CDR3 protein: CASRTGMGNTDTQYF. Here the CDR3 DNA reads TGTGCCAGCAGGACAGGAATGGGGAACACAGATACGCAGTATTTT.

This clonotype came up a few times. The V gene is TRBV5-4, the J gene TRBJ1-2; a possible D gene is TRBD1 (5 bases). V was pared by 0 bases and J by 0 bases, with 12 bases between. This CDR3 comprises 16 residues. CDR1 is SGHNT, CDR2 YYREEE, per germline (reference sequence). The CDR3 is CASSLDRDGSNYGYTF. DNA for the CDR3: TGTGCCAGCAGCTTGGATCGGGACGGATCTAACTATGGCTACACCTTC.

The CDR3 loop reads CATSDSSSGSTDTQYF. The CDR3 nucleotides are TGTGCCACCAGTGACTCCTCTAGCGGGAGCACAGATACGCAGTATTTT. The chain is built from TRBV24-1 and TRBJ2-3; TRBD2 matches at 8 bases. CDR3 length: 16 amino acids. The J segment lost 0 bases and the V segment lost 4 bases, leaving 5 bases of the junction unmatched. CDR1 and CDR2 from the germline V gene are KGHDR and SFDVKD.

The sample holds a few counts of this clonotype. The V and J genes are TRBV20-1 and TRBJ2-7, with a possible D match to TRBD2 (6 bases). V lost 6 bases, J lost 4 bases, and 22 bases lay in between. There are 15 residues in the CDR3. CDR1 and CDR2 (germline): DFQATT, SNEGSKA (reference sequence). In nucleotides, the CDR3 is TGCAGTGCCCGGAAAACGGGGGTGCGACAATACGAGCAGTACTTC. Its protein product is CSARKTGVRQYEQYF.

This chain uses TRBV15 with TRBJ2-7; TRBD2 agrees at 14 bases. V dropped 3 bases and J dropped 5; count of bases not matched to a gene: 3. Germline loops: CDR1 LNHNV, CDR2 YYDKDF (reference sequence). The CDR3 extends over 15 amino acids. The CDR3 loop is CATSRGLAGDHEQYF. The CDR3 nucleotides are TGTGCCACCAGCAGGGGACTAGCGGGAGACCACGAGCAGTACTTC.

The chain has TRBV10-3 and TRBJ2-7; perhaps TRBD2 as D (5 bases). Trimming removed 5 bases at V and 3 bases at J, with 11 bases between. Germline V lookup: CDR1 ENHRY, CDR2 SYGVKD. This CDR3 has 13 amino acids. CDR3 DNA sequence: TGTGCCATCAGTCCGGACTTGGACTACGAGCAGTACTTC. It translates to CAISPDLDYEQYF.

This rearrangement joins TRBV29-1 to TRBJ1-1; 7 bases are a match to TRBD1. From germline, CDR1 is SQVTM and CDR2 ANQGSEA. V shed 5 bases, J shed 11 bases, and the junction held 11 bases outside the gene matches. The CDR3 loop spans 12 amino acids. The CDR3 reads CSVTGVRTGAFF. CDR3 bases: TGCAGCGTTACAGGGGTCAGAACTGGGGCTTTCTTT.

The rearrangement uses TRBV20-1 and TRBJ1-5; D not resolved. The V gene lost 3 bases and the J gene lost 5 bases, with 11 bases spanning the gap. This CDR3 is 13 amino acids long. Germline values: CDR1 DFQATT, CDR2 SNEGSKA (reference sequence). The CDR3 protein is CSASQVLDQPQHF. The CDR3 region has the DNA TGCAGTGCTAGCCAAGTACTAGATCAGCCCCAGCATTTT.

The gene calls are TRBV6-1 and TRBJ1-2; D possibly corresponds to TRBD1 (6 bases). Germline V CDR1 and CDR2: MNHNS, SASEGT. V dropped 8 bases and J dropped 5 bases, with 24 bases sitting between them. The CDR3 has 16 residues. DNA of the CDR3: TGTGCCAGCTCAACAGGGTATAGGACTCCAGCATATGGCTACACCTTC. Translating it yields CASSTGYRTPAYGYTF.

A word on this clonotype: This likely comes from a read error, as the CDR3 has no conserved phenylalanine or tryptophan at its end. The limits of the CDR3 on the DNA are not certain, so only TCRdb's listed CDR3 is given. The chain recombines TRBV6-5 with TRBJ1-2. Germline loops: CDR1 MNHEY, CDR2 SVGAGI. The CDR3 is 14 amino acids in total, end residues counted. CDR3 amino acids: CASSYLSGWIWLHL.

The table lists this clonotype with a few counts. This chain links TRBV28 with TRBJ2-7; 10 positions match TRBD1. There are 12 residues in the CDR3. Trimming at V came to 10 bases and at J to 4 bases, leaving 4 bases not matched to a gene. Germline V CDR1 and CDR2: MDHEN, SYDVKM. The CDR3 here is CATRTGGYEQYF. In DNA form, the CDR3 reads TGTGCCACCAGGACAGGGGGGTACGAGCAGTACTTC.

The J gene is TRBJ2-6, the V gene TRBV7-9; possible D gene TRBD1, 6 bases. CDR3 length equals 18 residues. The V gene's germline CDR1 is SEHNR and CDR2 FQNEAQ (reference sequence). Deletions cut 5 bases from V and 0 bases from J, with 17 bases between. The CDR3 bases are TGTGCCAGCAGCCAACCAGACAGGCGCGACTCTGGGGCCAACGTCCTGACTTTC. Protein sequence: CASSQPDRRDSGANVLTF.

The table lists this clonotype with a few counts. The chain is built from TRBV25-1 and TRBJ1-2; perhaps TRBD1 as D (6 bases). Trimming pared 1 base from V and 0 bases from J, leaving 15 bases between. Germline V CDR1 and CDR2: MGHDK, SYGVNS. The CDR3 consists of 17 residues. CDR3 amino acids: CASSEFRTVGSNYGYTF. DNA for the CDR3: TGTGCCAGCAGTGAATTTCGGACAGTAGGCTCTAACTATGGCTACACCTTC.

This sequence joins TRBV25-1 and TRBJ2-7; 8 nucleotides align to TRBD1. The assigned J gene may be wrong: the sequence end matches TRBJ2-5 better. CDR1 and CDR2 from the germline V gene are MGHDK and SYGVNS. This CDR3 has 16 residues. The CDR3 bases are TGTGCCAGCAGTGAATTCGGACAGGGAGGTAAAGAGACCCAGTACTTC. This encodes CASSEFGQGGKETQYF.

This clonotype was observed a handful of times. The junction departs from germline at one end; a sequencing error may be responsible. The chain recombines TRBV7-9 with TRBJ1-1, with a tentative D call TRBD1 (6 bases). CDR1 is SEHNR, CDR2 FQNEAQ, per germline (reference sequence). The CDR3 covers 12 residues. CDR3 nucleotide sequence: TGTGCCAGCAGTTTAGGGGGGGCTGAAGCTTTCTTT. This gives the protein CASSLGGAEAFF. The full variable domain, its missing parts supplied by reference TRBV7-9 and TRBJ1-1, is DTGVSQNPRHKITKRGQNVTFRCDPISEHNRLYWYRQTLGQGPEFLTYFQNEAQLEKSRLLSDRFSAERPKGSFSTLEIQRTEQGDSAMYLCASSLGGAEAFFGQGTRLTVV.

V and J are TRBV29-1 and TRBJ2-5; the match to TRBD1 covers 8 bases. V was pared by 3 bases and J by 11 bases, with 11 bases of the junction left unmatched. The CDR3 has 13 amino acids. CDR1 and CDR2 (germline): SQVTM, ANQGSEA. The CDR3 sequence: CSVEWQGARKQYF. CDR3 coding DNA: TGCAGCGTTGAGTGGCAGGGGGCGAGGAAACAGTACTTC.

Only one count was recorded for this clonotype. The chain is built from TRBV20-1 and TRBJ2-1; 10 bases are shared with TRBD2. The CDR3 length is 16 residues. In germline, CDR1 is DFQATT, CDR2 SNEGSKA (reference sequence). V dropped 5 bases and J dropped 1; count of bases not matched to a gene: 8. CDR3 DNA sequence: TGCAGTGCTGTCACCTCTAGCGGGAGTTCCTACAATGAGCAGTTCTTC. This sequence encodes CSAVTSSGSSYNEQFF.

The rearrangement joins TRBV20-1 to TRBJ2-5, with a possible D match to TRBD1 (5 bases). The CDR3 covers 14 residues. V lost 6 bases, J lost 3 bases, and 17 bases lay in between. Per the germline V gene, CDR1 is DFQATT and CDR2 is SNEGSKA (reference sequence). CDR3 coding DNA: TGCAGTGCCCTAGATTGGGGCGTGGAAGAGACCCAGTACTTC. It codes for CSALDWGVEETQYF.

The rearrangement joins TRBV7-2 to TRBJ2-2; 7 bases are a match to TRBD1. Germline loops: CDR1 SGHTA, CDR2 FQGNSA. CDR3 length: 15 amino acids. With 6 bases clipped from V and 0 bases from J, the junction kept 4 bases outside the gene matches. CDR3 nucleotides: TGTGCCAGCAGGGGGACAGTCGCGAACACCGGGGAGCTGTTTTTT. Its protein product is CASRGTVANTGELFF.

In this sample, this clonotype turned up a few times. The V gene is TRBV27, the J gene TRBJ2-3; D unresolved. The CDR3 totals 16 residues. The germline gives CDR1 MNHEY, CDR2 SMNVEV (reference sequence). Trimming shortened V by 2 bases and J by 4 bases, and 16 bases separated the two germline ends. The CDR3 here is CASSLNTGSVSDTQYF. The CDR3 nucleotides are TGTGCCAGCAGTTTAAATACTGGTTCGGTGTCAGATACGCAGTATTTT.

The rearrangement joins TRBV6-2 or TRBV6-3 to TRBJ2-3; no reliable D call. The V end lost 8 bases, the J end lost 4 bases, and 13 bases lay between the germline ends. The CDR3 covers 13 residues. The germline V gene has CDR1 MNHEY and CDR2 SVGEGT. The CDR3: CASSDQAPDTQYF. DNA of the CDR3: TGTGCCAGCTCGGACCAAGCGCCAGATACGCAGTATTTT.

The genes are TRBV20-1 and TRBJ2-5, with a weak D call TRBD2 (6 bases). The CDR3 consists of 14 residues. Per germline, CDR1 DFQATT and CDR2 SNEGSKA (reference sequence). Trimming stripped 1 base from V and 1 base from J, with 10 bases between. The CDR3 sequence: CSARAGVSQETQYF. The DNA for the CDR3 is TGCAGTGCTAGAGCGGGGGTGAGCCAAGAGACCCAGTACTTC.